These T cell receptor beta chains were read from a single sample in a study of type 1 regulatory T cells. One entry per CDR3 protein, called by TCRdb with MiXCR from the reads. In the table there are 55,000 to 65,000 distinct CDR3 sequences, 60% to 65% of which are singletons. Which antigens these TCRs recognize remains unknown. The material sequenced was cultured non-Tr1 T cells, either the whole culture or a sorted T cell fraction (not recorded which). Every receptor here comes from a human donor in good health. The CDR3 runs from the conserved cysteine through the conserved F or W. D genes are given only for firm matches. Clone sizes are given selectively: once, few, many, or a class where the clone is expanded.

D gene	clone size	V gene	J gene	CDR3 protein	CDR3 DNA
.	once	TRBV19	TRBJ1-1	CASIVNTEAFF	TGTGCCAGTATCGTGAACACTGAAGCTTTCTTT
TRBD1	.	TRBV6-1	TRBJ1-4	CASSETGGHEKLFF	TGTGCCAGCAGTGAAACAGGGGGCCATGAAAAACTGTTTTTT
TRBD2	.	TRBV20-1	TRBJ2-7	CSVGGTSGLGEQYF	TGCAGTGTGGGTGGGACTAGCGGTTTAGGGGAGCAGTACTTC
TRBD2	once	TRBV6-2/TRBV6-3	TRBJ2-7	CASSFSGLAGLTHEQYF	TGTGCCAGCAGTTTTTCCGGACTAGCGGGATTAACGCACGAGCAGTACTTC
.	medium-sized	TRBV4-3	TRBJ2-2	CASSTGGASGELFF	TGCGCCAGCAGCACTGGGGGGGCCTCCGGGGAGCTGTTTTTT
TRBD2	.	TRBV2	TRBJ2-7	CASSETSASYEQYF	TGTGCCAGCAGTGAGACTAGCGCCTCCTACGAGCAGTACTTC
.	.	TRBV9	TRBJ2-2	CASSEIQGYNTGELFF	TGTGCCAGCAGCGAGATACAGGGATATAACACCGGGGAGCTGTTTTTT
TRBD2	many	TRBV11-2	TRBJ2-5	CASRSAGGEETQYF	TGTGCCAGCCGCTCAGCGGGAGGGGAAGAGACCCAGTACTTC
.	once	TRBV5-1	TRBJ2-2	CASSPGHGTGELFF	TGCGCCAGCAGCCCGGGACATGGGACCGGGGAGCTGTTTTTT
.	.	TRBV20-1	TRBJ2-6	CSGKSAGANVLTF	TGCAGTGGAAAGAGTGCCGGGGCCAACGTCCTGACTTTC
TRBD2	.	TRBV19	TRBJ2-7	CASSWGSGTNYEQYF	TGTGCCAGTAGTTGGGGTAGCGGGACGAACTACGAGCAGTACTTC
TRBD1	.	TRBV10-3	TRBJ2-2	CAISRDRVGTGELFF	TGTGCCATCAGCCGCGACAGGGTCGGCACCGGGGAGCTGTTTTTT
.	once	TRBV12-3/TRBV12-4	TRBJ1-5	CASSRAGDGQPQHF	TGTGCCAGCAGCCGGGCCGGGGATGGTCAGCCCCAGCATTTT
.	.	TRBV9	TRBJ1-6	CASSPWGKPHSPLHF	TGTGCCAGCAGCCCTTGGGGGAAGCCCCATTCACCCCTCCACTTT
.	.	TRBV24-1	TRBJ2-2	CATTENTGELFF	TGTGCCACAACAGAGAACACCGGGGAGCTGTTTTTT
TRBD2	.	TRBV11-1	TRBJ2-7	CASSLRGGTSGRYEQYF	TGTGCCAGCAGCTTAAGGGGAGGAACTAGCGGGAGGTACGAGCAGTACTTC
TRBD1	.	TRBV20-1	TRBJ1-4	CSAGTATNEKLFF	TGCAGTGCTGGGACAGCAACTAATGAAAAACTGTTTTTT
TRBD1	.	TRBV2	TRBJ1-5	CASGSRQGGSNQPQHF	TGTGCCAGCGGTTCCCGACAGGGTGGAAGCAATCAGCCCCAGCATTTT
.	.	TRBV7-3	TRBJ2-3	CASSKGGGTDTQYF	TGTGCCAGCAGTAAGGGGGGAGGCACAGATACGCAGTATTTT
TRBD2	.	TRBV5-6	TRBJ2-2	CASSLEERESTGELFF	TGTGCCAGCAGCTTGGAAGAGCGGGAGTCCACCGGGGAGCTGTTTTTT
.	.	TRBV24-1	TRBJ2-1	CATSDPSVAGSYNEQFF	TGTGCCACCAGTGACCCCTCGGTGGCGGGGTCCTACAATGAGCAGTTCTTC
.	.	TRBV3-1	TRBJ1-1	CASSQGLGAYTEAFF	TGTGCCAGCAGCCAAGGGCTAGGAGCCTACACTGAAGCTTTCTTT
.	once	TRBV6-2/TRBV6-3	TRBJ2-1	CASVRGDEQFF	TGTGCCAGCGTGCGGGGCGATGAGCAGTTCTTC
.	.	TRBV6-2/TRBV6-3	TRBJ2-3	CASTAGSGDTQYF	TGTGCCAGCACGGCGGGATCGGGGGATACGCAGTATTTT
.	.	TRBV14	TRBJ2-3	CASSQAGQPLKTQYF	TGTGCCAGCAGCCAAGCCGGGCAGCCATTGAAGACGCAGTATTTT
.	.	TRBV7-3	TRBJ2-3	CASSPQPSSDTQYF	TGTGCCAGCAGCCCCCAGCCTAGCAGCGATACGCAGTATTTT
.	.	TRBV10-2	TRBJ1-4	CASSEAGGLNEKLFF	TGCGCCAGCAGTGAAGCTGGGGGACTTAATGAAAAACTGTTTTTT
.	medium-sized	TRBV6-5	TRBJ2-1	CASSPRGSRRQFF	TGTGCCAGCAGTCCACGGGGTAGCAGACGGCAGTTCTTC
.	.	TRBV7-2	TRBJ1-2	CASSLGQGGYGYTF	TGTGCCAGCAGCTTGGGGCAGGGAGGCTATGGCTACACCTTC
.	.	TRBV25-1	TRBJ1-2	CASSDRWNYGYTF	TGTGCCAGCAGTGACCGGTGGAACTATGGCTACACCTTC
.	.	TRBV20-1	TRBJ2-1	CSARVPRGGYDEQFF	TGCAGTGCTAGAGTTCCAAGGGGCGGGTACGATGAGCAGTTCTTC
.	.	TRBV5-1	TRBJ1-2	CASSPEGGNGYTF	TGCGCCAGCAGCCCCGAGGGGGGGAACGGCTACACCTTC
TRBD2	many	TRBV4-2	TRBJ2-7	CASSQEGRGGSYEQYF	TGTGCCAGCAGCCAAGAGGGGAGAGGCGGGAGCTACGAGCAGTACTTC
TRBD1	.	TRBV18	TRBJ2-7	CASSRTGTGERYEQYF	TGTGCCAGCTCACGTACCGGGACAGGGGAGCGGTACGAGCAGTACTTC
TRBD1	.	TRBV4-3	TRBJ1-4	CASSPTEDRDEKLFF	TGCGCCAGCAGCCCCACAGAGGACAGGGATGAAAAACTGTTTTTT
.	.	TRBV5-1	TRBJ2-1	CASSLGTAYNEQFF	TGCGCCAGCAGCTTGGGGACAGCCTACAATGAGCAGTTCTTC
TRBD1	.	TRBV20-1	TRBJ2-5	CSATQGQGSETQYF	TGCAGTGCTACACAGGGACAGGGGTCAGAGACCCAGTACTTC
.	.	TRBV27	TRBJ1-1	CASMTRGGTEAFF	TGTGCCAGCATGACCCGGGGAGGCACTGAAGCTTTCTTT
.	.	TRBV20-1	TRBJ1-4	CSATPGMGEKLFF	TGCAGTGCTACACCCGGTATGGGTGAAAAACTGTTTTTT
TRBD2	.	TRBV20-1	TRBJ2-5	CSAGTGGETQYF	TGCAGTGCTGGGACGGGAGGAGAGACCCAGTACTTC
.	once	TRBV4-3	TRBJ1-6	CASSQERRNYSPLHF	TGCGCCAGCAGCCAAGAAAGGCGGAATTATTCACCCCTCCACTTT
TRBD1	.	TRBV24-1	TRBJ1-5	CATSEPDRGGGNQPQHF	TGTGCCACCAGTGAACCAGACAGGGGTGGGGGCAATCAGCCCCAGCATTTT
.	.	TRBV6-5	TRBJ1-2	CASTSWGGDYGYTF	TGTGCCAGCACTTCCTGGGGGGGCGACTATGGCTACACCTTC
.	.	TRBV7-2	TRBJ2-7	CASSPGVSAYSYEQYF	TGTGCCAGCAGCCCAGGGGTGTCGGCTTACTCCTACGAGCAGTACTTC
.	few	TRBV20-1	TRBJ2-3	CSARDVAGGVDTQYF	TGCAGTGCTAGAGATGTTGCGGGTGGTGTTGATACGCAGTATTTT
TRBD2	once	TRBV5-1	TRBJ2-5	CASSLAISGSGTQYF	TGCGCCAGCAGCTTGGCCATTAGCGGGAGCGGGACCCAGTACTTC
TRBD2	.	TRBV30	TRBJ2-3	CAWRPSGGSDTQYF	TGTGCCTGGAGGCCTAGCGGGGGTTCAGATACGCAGTATTTT
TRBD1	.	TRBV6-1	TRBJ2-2	CASIFDRGFRELFF	TGTGCCAGCATTTTCGACAGGGGTTTTCGGGAGCTGTTTTTT
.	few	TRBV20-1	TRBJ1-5	CSARGGDQPQHF	TGCAGTGCTAGAGGGGGTGATCAGCCCCAGCATTTT
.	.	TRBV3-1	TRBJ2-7	CASSQVHRAGPSYEQYF	TGTGCCAGCAGCCAAGTTCATCGGGCGGGACCATCCTACGAGCAGTACTTC
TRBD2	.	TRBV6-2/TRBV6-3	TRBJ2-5	CASSYSIRLAGAKPETQYF	TGTGCCAGCAGTTACTCGATACGCCTAGCGGGAGCGAAGCCAGAGACCCAGTACTTC
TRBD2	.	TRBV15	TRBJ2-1	CATSRPPRLAVFTNLDEQFF	TGTGCCACCAGCAGACCCCCACGACTAGCGGTCTTCACGAATCTGGATGAGCAGTTCTTC
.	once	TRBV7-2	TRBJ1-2	CASSFRTESGGYTF	TGTGCCAGCAGCTTTCGGACGGAGTCGGGAGGCTACACCTTC
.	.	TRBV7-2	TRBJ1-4	CASSLVVPRQSMELFF	TGTGCCAGCAGCTTAGTTGTCCCCAGACAGTCGATGGAACTGTTTTTT
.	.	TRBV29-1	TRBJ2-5	CSALVGQETQYF	TGCAGCGCCCTTGTGGGCCAAGAGACCCAGTACTTC
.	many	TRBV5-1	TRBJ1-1	CASKNPGAEAFF	TGCGCCAGCAAAAACCCGGGGGCTGAAGCTTTCTTT